What follows are 14 T cell receptor beta chains derived from one specimen sequenced in a study of long-term antiretroviral therapy in people with HIV (dated by TCRdb to the early 2020s). The immunoSEQ hsTCRB v3.0 assay was used at survey level resolution for TRB variable region sequencing. Imported from immuneACCESS, the table was reduced by TCRdb to in-frame sequences with V and J called. These copies leave out some clones; in studies compared against another copy, an unresolved V gene accounts for under half, and the cause of the remainder is not known. In this sample the table shows 30,000 or so clones, approximately 85% of which occur a single time. The ten biggest clones cover just under 8.5% of the sample. Sequencing was performed on unsorted PBMCs, taken 3 years after starting antiretroviral therapy. Source of these receptors: a man aged 35 to 55 with HIV.

This clone was observed a few times. The rearrangement uses TRBV6-1 and TRBJ2-7; D is tentatively TRBD1 or TRBD2 (5 bases each). The V and J ends lost 3 bases and 3 bases respectively, with 15 bases between them. This CDR3 has 15 residues. Germline V CDR1 and CDR2: MNHNS, SASEGT. The CDR3 sequence: CASSDSPGPIYEQYF. The CDR3 DNA reads as TGTGCCAGCAGTGATTCCCCGGGGCCTATCTACGAGCAGTACTTC.

This sequence joins TRBV9 and TRBJ2-1; possibly TRBD1 or TRBD2 for D (6 bases each). The CDR3 runs 14 residues. Per germline, CDR1 SGDLS and CDR2 YYNGEE. The germline V and J ends were trimmed by 1 base and 3 bases, with 8 bases remaining between them. The CDR3 region is CASSVRGDYNEQFF. The CDR3 nucleotides read TGTGCCAGCAGCGTAAGGGGGGACTACAATGAGCAGTTCTTC.

The chain joins TRBV4-1 to TRBJ1-1; TRBD1 agrees at 7 bases. J lost 11 bases, V lost 2 bases, and 8 bases had no gene match. Germline values: CDR1 MGHRA, CDR2 YSYEKL. The CDR3 extends over 13 amino acids. As DNA, the CDR3 is TGCGCCAGCAGCCAACTCCCCGACAGGGTGGCTTTCTTT. This codes for CASSQLPDRVAFF.

V gene TRBV19 combines with J gene TRBJ2-2, with a tentative D call TRBD2 (6 bases). Germline lookup yields CDR1 LNHDA and CDR2 SQIVND (reference sequence). The CDR3 runs to 21 residues. Trimming took off 7 bases at V and 2 bases at J, with 32 bases between the two ends. The CDR3 nucleotides are TGTGCCAGTACCTCCAGACTCCAGAGGGGAGGCGAAAGAAGAAACACCGGGGAGCTGTTTTTT. This codes for CASTSRLQRGGERRNTGELFF. The full variable domain, rest sourced from reference TRBV19 and TRBJ2-2, is DGGITQSPKYLFRKEGQNVTLSCEQNLNHDAMYWYRQDPGQGLRLIYYSQIVNDFQKGDIAEGYSVSREKKESFPLTVTSAQKNPTAFYLCASTSRLQRGGERRNTGELFFGEGSRLTVL.

This chain uses TRBV20-1 with TRBJ2-5; D remains unclear. The V gene lost 7 bases and the J gene lost 0 bases, with 6 bases spanning the gap. Germline V gene sequence: CDR1 DFQATT, CDR2 SNEGSKA (reference sequence). The CDR3 has 11 residues. CDR3 coding DNA: TGCAGTGGCCAGAACCAAGAGACCCAGTACTTC. Translation gives CSGQNQETQYF.

The V and J genes are TRBV19 and TRBJ2-6, with D unresolved. Germline V gene lookup returns CDR1 LNHDA and CDR2 SQIVND (reference sequence). Trimming stripped 5 bases from V and 0 bases from J, with 14 bases between. The CDR3 length is 17 residues. This CDR3 reads CASSRTYPASGANVLTF. CDR3 DNA sequence: TGTGCCAGTAGTCGTACATATCCCGCCTCTGGGGCCAACGTCCTGACTTTC.

The genes are TRBV13 and TRBJ2-3; D gene unclear. This CDR3 is 15 amino acids long. V was cut by 6 bases and J by 6 bases, with 19 bases left in between. Germline loops: CDR1 PRHDT, CDR2 FYEKMQ (reference sequence). CDR3 bases: TGTGCCAGCAGAAACTACGGGCTAGGTTCGGATACGCAGTATTTT. Translating gives CASRNYGLGSDTQYF.

There are a few counts of this clone. The chain carries TRBV7-3 and TRBJ2-2, with D tentatively TRBD1 (6 bases). The V end was cut by 5 bases, the J end by 4 bases, with 20 bases between. In germline, CDR1 is SGHTA, CDR2 FQGTGA. CDR3 size: 17 residues. DNA of the CDR3: TGTGCCAGCAGCCAGGGTACTGGCAGGGGATCCACCGGGGAGCTGTTTTTT. Its translation is CASSQGTGRGSTGELFF. Full variable domain (missing parts from reference TRBV7-3 and TRBJ2-2): GAGVSQTPSNKVTEKGKYVELRCDPISGHTALYWYRQSLGQGPEFLIYFQGTGAADDSGLPNDRFFAVRPEGSVSTLKIQRTERGDSAVYLCASSQGTGRGSTGELFFGEGSRLTVL.

V and J are TRBV4-1 and TRBJ1-2; 9 bases line up with TRBD1. The germline V gene has CDR1 MGHRA and CDR2 YSYEKL. Losses at the gene ends were 1 base for V and 8 bases for J; bases not matched to a gene: 8. The length of the CDR3 is 15 residues. The CDR3 region has the DNA TGCGCCAGCAGCCAAGGGCGACAGGGGGTATTCGGCTACACCTTC. It is translated as CASSQGRQGVFGYTF.

CDR3 DNA: TGTGCCAGCACCCATGGGGCAGTAGGTAGCACAGATACGCAGTATTTT. This sequence encodes CASTHGAVGSTDTQYF. The chain has TRBV5-5 and TRBJ2-3; D perhaps matches TRBD1 (5 bases). The V gene lost 6 bases and the J gene lost 0 bases, with 17 bases spanning the gap. Per the germline V gene, CDR1 is SGHKS and CDR2 is YYEKEE (reference sequence). There are 16 residues in the CDR3.

CDR3 sequence: CASSEALTNNRGQETQYF. DNA for the CDR3: TGTGCCAGCAGTGAAGCGCTTACCAACAACAGGGGCCAAGAGACCCAGTACTTC. This rearrangement joins TRBV6-1 to TRBJ2-5; 7 nucleotides agree with TRBD1. The germline gives CDR1 MNHNS, CDR2 SASEGT. The CDR3 has 18 amino acids. Trimming took 0 bases from V and 1 from J; bases not matched to a gene: 11.

The chain uses TRBV4-1 and TRBJ1-2; 10 positions match TRBD1. The trim removed 0 bases at V and 5 bases at J, leaving 6 bases unmatched. Germline-derived CDR1 and CDR2 are MGHRA and YSYEKL. The CDR3 is made up of 16 amino acids. The CDR3 protein is CASSQDRDRGLYGYTF. CDR3 sequence (DNA): TGCGCCAGCAGCCAAGATCGGGACAGGGGCCTTTATGGCTACACCTTC.

The genes are TRBV5-6 and TRBJ1-2; D not resolved. The V and J ends lost 2 bases and 0 bases respectively, with 11 bases between them. The CDR3 contains 15 residues. Per the germline V gene, CDR1 is SGHDT and CDR2 is YYEEEE. The CDR3 sequence is CASSLVRNSNYGYTF. The CDR3 nucleotides are TGTGCCAGCAGCTTAGTAAGAAACTCTAACTATGGCTACACCTTC.

The V call is TRBV27, the J call TRBJ1-5, with D uncertain. From germline, CDR1 is MNHEY and CDR2 SMNVEV (reference sequence). V dropped 4 bases and J dropped 0 bases, with 7 bases sitting between them. This CDR3 has 14 amino acids. The CDR3 DNA is TGTGCCAGCAGTTCTTGGGATAGCAATCAGCCCCAGCATTTT. It is translated as CASSSWDSNQPQHF.